Following are 14 T cell receptor beta chains from one sample sequenced in a study of T cells in Graves' hyperthyroidism and ophthalmopathy. There were TCR beta CDR3 regions amplified from RNA transcripts. The HTBI primer set drove a first-round RT-PCR of the TCR CDR3. A single record per CDR3 protein comes from TCRdb applying MiXCR to the multiplex PCR reads. The sample has around 720,000 distinct CDR3 sequences, about 35% seen once. The sample consisted of blood. The receptors derive from a woman aged 35 to 49 with Graves' hyperthyroidism.

The V and J genes are TRBV6-6 and TRBJ2-5; no reliable D call. Germline V lookup: CDR1 MNHNY, CDR2 SVGAGI (reference sequence). The CDR3 consists of 11 residues. V lost 3 bases and J lost 12, with 11 bases in between. The DNA of the CDR3 is TGTGCCAGCAGTTATACGAGGTGGAAGTACTTC. Its protein is CASSYTRWKYF.

This clonotype turned up a few times. The gene calls are TRBV27 and TRBJ1-1; TRBD1 matches 10 bases. V was pared by 6 bases and J by 4 bases, with 5 bases of the junction left unmatched. Germline CDR1 MNHEY, CDR2 SMNVEV (reference sequence). The CDR3 sequence is 14 residues long. The CDR3 loop is CASSPGQGVTEAFF. The CDR3 DNA follows: TGTGCCAGCAGCCCAGGACAGGGGGTCACTGAAGCTTTCTTT.

This clonotype was recorded a few times. The V call is TRBV20-1, the J call TRBJ1-1, with D possibly TRBD1 on 5 matching bases. CDR1 and CDR2 (germline): DFQATT, SNEGSKA (reference sequence). The CDR3 spans 15 residues. The V end was cut by 0 bases, the J end by 4 bases, with 15 bases between. The CDR3 spells CSARDRVRGTTEAFF. The CDR3 coding sequence is TGCAGTGCTAGAGATCGGGTACGGGGGACCACTGAAGCTTTCTTT.

V and J are TRBV7-2 and TRBJ1-2; D might be TRBD1 (5 bases). The CDR3 loop spans 17 amino acids. Between the trimmed V and J ends, which lost 2 bases and 7 bases, there was a span of 23 bases. Germline V gives CDR1 SGHTA, CDR2 FQGNSA. The CDR3 DNA sequence: TGTGCCAGCAGCTTATCGTCCGGGACGAGGGGCTACGGTGGCTACACCTTC. It encodes CASSLSSGTRGYGGYTF.

The chain uses TRBV7-9 and TRBJ2-7; TRBD2 matches at 10 bases. V was pared by 0 bases and J by 4 bases, with 6 bases of the junction left unmatched. The CDR3 loop spans 16 amino acids. Germline CDR1 SEHNR, CDR2 FQNEAQ (reference sequence). The CDR3 loop reads CASSLALAGERYEQYF. CDR3 DNA: TGTGCCAGCAGCTTAGCGCTAGCGGGGGAGCGGTACGAGCAGTACTTC.

On this clonotype: A read error may explain this, as a much larger clone is one base away. The chain couples TRBV6-2 or TRBV6-3 to TRBJ1-2, with a weak D call TRBD1 (6 bases). The CDR3 spans 12 residues. CDR1 MNHEY and CDR2 SVGEGT come from the germline V gene. Trimming took 2 bases from V and 8 from J, leaving 9 bases between them. The CDR3: CASSYGGRGYTF. The CDR3 bases are TGTGCCAGCAGTTACGGGGGCCGGGGCTACACCTTC.

This clonotype was recorded many times. The chain employs TRBV5-1 and TRBJ1-2, with 8 nucleotides matching TRBD1. The CDR3 has 16 residues. CDR1 is SGHRS and CDR2 is YFSETQ in the germline V gene. The junction had 11 bases not matched to a gene; V was cut back by 5 bases and J by 2 bases. The CDR3 protein is CASSPYGQGANYGYTF. CDR3 sequence (DNA): TGCGCCAGCAGTCCTTATGGACAGGGCGCGAACTATGGCTACACCTTC.

V is TRBV15 and J is TRBJ1-1; a possible D gene is TRBD1 (5 bases). The V gene lost 2 bases and the J gene lost 9 bases, with 16 bases spanning the gap. In germline, CDR1 is LNHNV, CDR2 YYDKDF (reference sequence). The CDR3 has 14 amino acids. The CDR3 sequence is CATSRPTGRLKAFF. The CDR3 bases are TGTGCCACCAGCAGACCAACAGGCCGCCTGAAAGCTTTCTTT.

This chain uses TRBV29-1 with TRBJ1-1; D is unresolved. Per germline, CDR1 SQVTM and CDR2 ANQGSEA. The CDR3 totals 11 residues. The V and J ends lost 4 bases and 8 bases respectively, with 11 bases between them. Here the CDR3 reads CSVGTGVEAFF. The CDR3 nucleotides are TGCAGCGTTGGGACCGGGGTAGAAGCTTTCTTT.

This clonotype has a count of ten or more. CDR3 sequence reads: CASAQGSNQPQHF. The CDR3 bases are TGTGCCAGCGCACAGGGGAGCAATCAGCCCCAGCATTTT. The V and J genes are TRBV7-9 and TRBJ1-5; 7 nucleotides line up with TRBD1. Germline CDR1 SEHNR, CDR2 FQNEAQ (reference sequence). The CDR3 has 13 residues. The J segment lost 1 base and the V segment lost 8 bases, leaving 2 bases of the junction unmatched.

Of note for this clonotype: A much larger clone is a single base away; this may be a read error. In DNA form, the CDR3 reads TGTGCCAGCGGTGACAGCTCCTATAATTCACCCCTCCACTTT. The encoded protein is CASGDSSYNSPLHF. This chain joins TRBV25-1 and TRBJ1-6; D may be TRBD1 (5 bases). In germline, CDR1 is MGHDK, CDR2 SYGVNS. The CDR3 has 14 residues.

This clonotype has just a few counts. V gene TRBV6-5 combines with J gene TRBJ1-2, with D uncertain. Trimming stripped 7 bases from V and 1 base from J, with 10 bases between. The CDR3 sequence is 13 residues long. Germline loops: CDR1 MNHEY, CDR2 SVGAGI. The CDR3 protein is CASKDRYNYGYTF. CDR3 bases: TGTGCCAGCAAGGACCGCTATAACTATGGCTACACCTTC.

This sequence joins TRBV10-2 and TRBJ2-1; the match to TRBD2 covers 12 bases. The J segment lost 7 bases and the V segment lost 6 bases, leaving 7 bases of the junction unmatched. This CDR3 is 15 amino acids long. The germline CDR1 and CDR2 sequences are WSHSY and SAAADI. CDR3 region: CASRPSGRGVNEQFF. DNA of the CDR3: TGCGCCAGCAGACCTAGCGGGAGGGGGGTAAATGAGCAGTTCTTC.

This clonotype was picked up a small number of times. This chain connects TRBV4-2 to TRBJ1-4, with 7 positions matching TRBD1. Germline CDR1 reads LGHNA; CDR2 reads YNFKEQ. This CDR3 has 17 residues. Trimming took 0 bases from V and 5 from J; bases not matched to a gene: 9. CDR3 amino acids: CASSQDRGTARNEKLFF. The CDR3 nucleotides are TGTGCCAGCAGCCAAGATAGGGGGACAGCTAGAAATGAAAAACTGTTTTTT.